The rows below give T cell receptor beta chains drawn from one sample of a study of shared clonotypes between healthy human individuals. Generated by immunoSEQ multiplex PCR, the TCRdb table keeps only in-frame clones and is missing some. The data show about 1 million clones, roughly 75% seen once. The source material was memory CD4+ T cells sorted from blood. The receptors were sampled from a young man in good health. The CDR3 runs from the conserved cysteine through the conserved F or W. Each record gives: clone size, J gene, D gene, V gene, CDR3 protein, CDR3 DNA. The D gene is left open where the match is weak. The size entry is marked missing in some rows and otherwise reads once, few, many or a size class.

clone size: NA
J gene: TRBJ2-7
D gene: NA
V gene: TRBV11-3
CDR3 protein: CASSMDSFSYEQYF
CDR3 DNA: TGTGCCAGCAGCATGGACAGCTTCTCCTACGAGCAGTACTTC

clone size: NA
J gene: TRBJ1-5
D gene: TRBD1
V gene: TRBV7-2
CDR3 protein: CASSGTAKGQPQHF
CDR3 DNA: TGTGCCAGCAGTGGGACAGCGAAGGGTCAGCCCCAGCATTTT

clone size: NA
J gene: TRBJ2-1
D gene: NA
V gene: TRBV7-9
CDR3 protein: CASSFQGEANEQFF
CDR3 DNA: TGTGCCAGCAGCTTTCAGGGAGAGGCCAATGAGCAGTTCTTC

clone size: NA
J gene: TRBJ2-1
D gene: TRBD2
V gene: TRBV11-1
CDR3 protein: CASSLLASGGASSYNEQFF
CDR3 DNA: TGTGCCAGCAGCCTTTTGGCTAGCGGGGGGGCAAGCTCCTACAATGAGCAGTTCTTC

clone size: few
J gene: TRBJ1-1
D gene: TRBD1
V gene: TRBV7-9
CDR3 protein: CASSRRGGNTEAFF
CDR3 DNA: TGTGCCAGCAGCCGACGAGGGGGCAACACTGAAGCTTTCTTT

clone size: NA
J gene: TRBJ1-2
D gene: NA
V gene: TRBV4-3
CDR3 protein: CASSQEAGDPPFYGYTF
CDR3 DNA: TGCGCCAGCAGCCAAGAGGCAGGGGATCCTCCTTTCTATGGCTACACCTTC

clone size: NA
J gene: TRBJ2-1
D gene: TRBD2
V gene: TRBV4-1
CDR3 protein: CASSQVERGAREQFF
CDR3 DNA: TGCGCCAGCAGCCAAGTGGAGCGGGGGGCAAGGGAGCAGTTCTTC

clone size: once
J gene: TRBJ1-3
D gene: NA
V gene: TRBV7-2
CDR3 protein: CASSRSQSGSGNTIYF
CDR3 DNA: TGTGCCAGCAGCCGATCCCAGTCGGGGTCGGGAAACACCATATATTTT

clone size: NA
J gene: TRBJ2-5
D gene: NA
V gene: TRBV5-1
CDR3 protein: CASSRNLLASQETQYF
CDR3 DNA: TGCGCCAGCAGCCGGAACCTCCTAGCCAGCCAAGAGACCCAGTACTTC

clone size: NA
J gene: TRBJ2-5
D gene: TRBD2
V gene: TRBV19
CDR3 protein: CASSMGTSGRETQYF
CDR3 DNA: TGTGCCAGTAGTATGGGGACTAGCGGGAGAGAGACCCAGTACTTC

clone size: NA
J gene: TRBJ2-3
D gene: NA
V gene: TRBV2
CDR3 protein: CASRTSGDTQYF
CDR3 DNA: TGTGCCAGCAGGACGAGCGGGGATACGCAGTATTTT

clone size: NA
J gene: TRBJ1-1
D gene: NA
V gene: TRBV5-1
CDR3 protein: CASSPKGTEAFF
CDR3 DNA: TGCGCCAGCAGCCCGAAGGGCACTGAAGCTTTCTTT

clone size: few
J gene: TRBJ1-5
D gene: NA
V gene: TRBV7-9
CDR3 protein: CASSTDSSNQPQHF
CDR3 DNA: TGTGCCAGCAGCACCGACAGTAGCAATCAGCCCCAGCATTTT

clone size: NA
J gene: TRBJ1-1
D gene: NA
V gene: TRBV19
CDR3 protein: CASSSVINTEAFF
CDR3 DNA: TGTGCCAGTAGTTCTGTGATCAACACTGAAGCTTTCTTT

clone size: NA
J gene: TRBJ2-1
D gene: TRBD2
V gene: TRBV28
CDR3 protein: CASSPRTSGGAEQFF
CDR3 DNA: TGTGCCAGCAGTCCCCGGACTAGCGGGGGAGCTGAGCAGTTCTTC

clone size: few
J gene: TRBJ2-2
D gene: NA
V gene: TRBV7-9
CDR3 protein: CASSLGPGELFF
CDR3 DNA: TGTGCCAGCAGCTTAGGCCCAGGGGAGCTGTTTTTT